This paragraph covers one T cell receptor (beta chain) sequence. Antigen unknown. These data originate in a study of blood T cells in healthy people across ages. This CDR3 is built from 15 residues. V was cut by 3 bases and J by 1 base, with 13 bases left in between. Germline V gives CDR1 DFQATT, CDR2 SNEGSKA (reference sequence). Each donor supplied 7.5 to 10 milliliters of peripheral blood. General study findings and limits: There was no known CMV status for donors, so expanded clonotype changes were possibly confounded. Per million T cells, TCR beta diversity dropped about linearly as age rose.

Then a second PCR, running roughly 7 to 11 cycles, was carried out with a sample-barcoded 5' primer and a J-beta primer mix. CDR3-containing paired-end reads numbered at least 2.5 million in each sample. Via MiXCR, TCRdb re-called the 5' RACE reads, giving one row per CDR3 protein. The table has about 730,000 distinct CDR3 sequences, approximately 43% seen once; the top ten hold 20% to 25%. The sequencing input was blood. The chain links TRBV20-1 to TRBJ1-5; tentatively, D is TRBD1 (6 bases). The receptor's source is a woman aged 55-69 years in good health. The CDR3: CSASLAGESNQPQHF. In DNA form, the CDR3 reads TGCAGTGCTAGCCTGGCAGGGGAAAGCAATCAGCCCCAGCATTTT.